A single sample gave rise to the 3 T cell receptor beta chains below, sequenced in a study of cytomegalovirus exposure and HLA in healthy donors. The study ran its PCR with 60 Vbeta and 13 Jbeta primers. Sequencing used immunoSEQ multiplex PCR; TCRdb keeps in-frame clones, though not all of them. Among about 140,000 clones listed, roughly four fifths were seen once. The sample comprised PBMCs. The source of these receptors is a man aged 35-49 years in good health and CMV-seropositive.

V usage is TRBV5-1 and J usage is TRBJ1-1; a weak D match, TRBD1 (6 bases). Germline assignment: CDR1 SGHRS and CDR2 YFSETQ. Trimming removed 1 base from V and 2 bases from J, with 18 bases in between. The CDR3 length is 17 residues. CDR3 coding DNA: TGCGCCAGCAGCTTGAGTGTCGGACAGACAGTTAACACTGAAGCTTTCTTT. This translates into CASSLSVGQTVNTEAFF. The variable domain in full, completed from reference TRBV5-1 and TRBJ1-1, reads KAGVTQTPRYLIKTRGQQVTLSCSPISGHRSVSWYQQTPGQGLQFLFEYFSETQRNKGNFPGRFSGRQFSNSRSEMNVSTLELGDSALYLCASSLSVGQTVNTEAFFGQGTRLTVV.

The rearrangement uses TRBV10-3 and TRBJ1-3; 8 positions agree with TRBD1. V lost 4 bases and J lost 7; bases outside the gene matches: 9. The germline V gene encodes CDR1 ENHRY and CDR2 SYGVKD. The CDR3 consists of 15 residues. CDR3 bases: TGTGCCATCAGTGGCAAGGACAGGGAAGGGAACACCATATATTTT. It translates to CAISGKDREGNTIYF.

The chain joins TRBV4-1 to TRBJ2-1; 7 positions match TRBD2. Germline V gene data show CDR1 as MGHRA and CDR2 as YSYEKL. This CDR3 comprises 17 residues. V gave up 3 bases and J gave up 4 bases; unmatched junction bases: 12. The CDR3 DNA reads TGCGCCAGCAGCCAGGGTTGGGGAGCGGGGAAATACAATGAGCAGTTCTTC. Protein product: CASSQGWGAGKYNEQFF.